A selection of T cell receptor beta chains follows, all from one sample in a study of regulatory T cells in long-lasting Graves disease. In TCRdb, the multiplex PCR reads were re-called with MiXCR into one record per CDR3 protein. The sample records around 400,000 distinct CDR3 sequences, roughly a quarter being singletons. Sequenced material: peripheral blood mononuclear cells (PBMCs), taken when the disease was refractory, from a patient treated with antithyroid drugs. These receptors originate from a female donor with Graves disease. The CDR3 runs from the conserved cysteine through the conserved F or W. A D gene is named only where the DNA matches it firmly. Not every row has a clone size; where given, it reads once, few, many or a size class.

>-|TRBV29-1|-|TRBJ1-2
TGCAGCGTTCCAGGAGGCAACACCCCCCGGGATGGCTACACCTTC
CSVPGGNTPRDGYTF
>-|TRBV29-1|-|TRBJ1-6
TGCAGCGCGACCACAGGGCCTGTCCATAATTCACCCCTCCACTTT
CSATTGPVHNSPLHF
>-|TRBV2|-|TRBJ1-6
TGTGCCAGCAGCCCCCGGGGGGGTTATGCCTATAATTCACCCCTCCACTTT
CASSPRGGYAYNSPLHF
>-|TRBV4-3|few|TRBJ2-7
TGCGCCAGCAGCCAAGAAGTGGGTTCCTACGAGCAGTACTTC
CASSQEVGSYEQYF
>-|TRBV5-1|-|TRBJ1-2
TGCGCCAGCAGCTTGGACCGGATAACTAACTATGGCTACACCTTC
CASSLDRITNYGYTF
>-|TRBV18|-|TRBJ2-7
TGTGCCAGCTCACCCTCCGGAGAACTCTACGAGCAGTACTTC
CASSPSGELYEQYF
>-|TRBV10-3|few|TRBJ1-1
TGTGCCATCAGTGCCCTAGGGTTAAAGGGGGGCACTGAAGCTTTCTTT
CAISALGLKGGTEAFF
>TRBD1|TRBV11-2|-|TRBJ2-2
TGTGCCAGCAGCTTAGGCTACTCAGGGGGCACCGGGGAGCTGTTTTTT
CASSLGYSGGTGELFF
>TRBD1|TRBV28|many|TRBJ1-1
TGTGCCAGCAGTTCCGACAGGGGAGTGAACACTGAAGCTTTCTTT
CASSSDRGVNTEAFF
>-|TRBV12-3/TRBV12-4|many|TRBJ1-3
TGTGCCAGCAGTTTACCTCCTGGAAACACCATATATTTT
CASSLPPGNTIYF